This T cell receptor (beta chain) is from a study of cytomegalovirus exposure and HLA in healthy donors. A multiplex PCR was run with 60 Vbeta primers and 13 Jbeta primers. Only in-frame clones appear in the TCRdb table, and some are missing; sequencing was by immunoSEQ multiplex PCR. The data hold around 130,000 clones, with approximately 80% observed a single time. This clone was seen more than once but under ten times. This CDR3 has 12 amino acids. The germline V gene encodes CDR1 LNHDA and CDR2 SQIVND (reference sequence). V lost 5 bases to trimming and J lost 7 bases, with 11 bases between them. The sample was PBMCs. The origin of this receptor is a woman aged 40-49 years in good health and CMV-seronegative. This sequence joins TRBV19 and TRBJ1-1; D is uncertain. CDR3 sequence reads: CASSRHLGEAFF. CDR3 bases: TGTGCCAGTAGTCGTCACCTAGGTGAAGCTTTCTTT.